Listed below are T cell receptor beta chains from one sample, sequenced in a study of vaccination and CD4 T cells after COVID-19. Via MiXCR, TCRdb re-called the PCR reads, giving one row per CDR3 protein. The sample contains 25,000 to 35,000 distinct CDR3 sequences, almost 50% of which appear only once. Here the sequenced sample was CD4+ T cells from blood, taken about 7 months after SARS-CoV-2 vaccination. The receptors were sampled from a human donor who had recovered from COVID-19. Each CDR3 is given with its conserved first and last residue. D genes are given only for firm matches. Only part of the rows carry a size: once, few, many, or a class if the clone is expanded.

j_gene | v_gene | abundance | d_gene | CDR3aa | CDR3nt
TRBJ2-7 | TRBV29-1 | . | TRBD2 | CSVVGTSGRAKVGSYEQYF | TGCAGCGTTGTTGGGACTAGCGGGAGGGCTAAGGTTGGCTCCTACGAGCAGTACTTC
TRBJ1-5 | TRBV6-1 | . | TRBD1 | CASKVDRGGNQPQHF | TGTGCCAGCAAAGTCGACAGGGGGGGCAATCAGCCCCAGCATTTT
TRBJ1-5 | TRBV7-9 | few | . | CASSLGEHQPQHF | TGTGCCAGCAGCTTAGGAGAGCATCAGCCCCAGCATTTT
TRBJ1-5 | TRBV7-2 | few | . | CASRRGNSNQPQHF | TGTGCCAGCCGCCGAGGCAATAGCAATCAGCCCCAGCATTTT
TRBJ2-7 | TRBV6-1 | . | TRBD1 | CASTTWDRVAEQYF | TGTGCCAGCACTACCTGGGACAGGGTCGCCGAGCAGTACTTC
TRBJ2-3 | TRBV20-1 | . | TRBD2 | CSARTGLPSTDTQYF | TGCAGTGCTAGAACGGGACTACCAAGCACAGATACGCAGTATTTT
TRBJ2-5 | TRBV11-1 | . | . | CASTPGLQETQYF | TGTGCCAGCACGCCGGGGCTCCAAGAGACCCAGTACTTC
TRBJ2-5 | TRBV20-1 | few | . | CSARDYGETQYF | TGCAGTGCTAGAGATTACGGGGAGACCCAGTACTTC
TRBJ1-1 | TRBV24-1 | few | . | CATSDPQGMNTEAFF | TGTGCCACCAGTGATCCCCAGGGAATGAACACTGAAGCTTTCTTT
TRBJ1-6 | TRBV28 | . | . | CASSVGGVPNSPLHF | TGTGCCAGTAGTGTAGGGGGTGTCCCAAATTCACCCCTCCACTTT
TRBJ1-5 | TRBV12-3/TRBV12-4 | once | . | CASSRLRGDQPQHF | TGTGCCAGCAGCAGATTACGGGGGGATCAGCCCCAGCATTTT
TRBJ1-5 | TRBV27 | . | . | CASSPRIVKGVYSNQPQHF | TGTGCCAGCAGTCCGCGGATAGTAAAAGGGGTTTATAGCAATCAGCCCCAGCATTTT
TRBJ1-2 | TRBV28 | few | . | CASSLGYPYGYTF | TGTGCCAGCAGTTTAGGATACCCCTATGGCTACACCTTC
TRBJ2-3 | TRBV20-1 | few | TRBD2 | CSAPSGERGFDTQYF | TGCAGTGCTCCTAGCGGGGAGAGGGGGTTTGATACGCAGTATTTT
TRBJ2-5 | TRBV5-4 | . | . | CASSLQSGPETQYF | TGTGCCAGCAGCTTGCAATCGGGCCCCGAGACCCAGTACTTC
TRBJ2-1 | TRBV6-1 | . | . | CASSRGTRHNEQFF | TGTGCCAGCAGCCGAGGGACGCGACACAATGAGCAGTTCTTC
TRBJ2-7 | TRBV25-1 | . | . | CASTPTTASYEQYF | TGTGCCAGCACCCCCACTACGGCTAGCTACGAGCAGTACTTC
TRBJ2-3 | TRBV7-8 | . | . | CASSLVGGSADTQYF | TGTGCCAGCAGCTTAGTTGGGGGGAGCGCAGATACGCAGTATTTT
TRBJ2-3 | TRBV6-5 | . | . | CASSLDSSTDTQYF | TGTGCCAGCAGTTTAGACTCTAGCACAGATACGCAGTATTTT
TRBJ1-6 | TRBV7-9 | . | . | CASTPSTGSVNSPLHF | TGTGCCAGCACCCCTTCCACAGGGTCGGTCAACTCACCCCTCCACTTT
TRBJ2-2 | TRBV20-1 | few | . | CSARDPGRANTGELFF | TGCAGTGCTAGAGATCCGGGACGGGCGAACACCGGGGAGCTGTTTTTT
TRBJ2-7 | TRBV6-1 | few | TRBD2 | CATGTSGIYEQYF | TGTGCCACGGGGACTAGCGGGATATACGAGCAGTACTTC
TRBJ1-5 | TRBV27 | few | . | CASSLRTGNQPQHF | TGTGCCAGCAGTTTAAGGACAGGCAATCAGCCCCAGCATTTT
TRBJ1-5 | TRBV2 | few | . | CASSPGTGRPQHF | TGTGCCAGCAGTCCCGGGACCGGCCGGCCCCAGCATTTT
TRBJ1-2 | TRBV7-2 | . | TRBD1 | CASSLLPTGDDGYTF | TGTGCCAGCAGCTTATTACCGACAGGGGACGACGGCTACACCTTC
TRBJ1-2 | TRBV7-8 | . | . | CASSLGRRRGANGYTF | TGTGCCAGCAGCTTAGGTCGCCGCAGGGGCGCAAATGGCTACACCTTC